This TCR beta chain was sequenced for a study of T cells expressing NK-cell markers. Study as a whole: Sorted CD3+CD56-NKG2C+, CD3+CD56+NKG2C- and CD3+CD56+NKG2C+ T cells were the source of the TCR beta repertoires. Eight donors were sequenced, of whom seven were HCMV-seropositive, while the remaining one was HCMV-seronegative. Overall study findings and caveats: The CD3+CD56-NKG2C+ fraction of several donors was likewise dominated by these clonotypes.

For this clonotype: Its matching antigen is unknown.

The cDNA for TCR beta came from 5'RACE template switching with UMIs. TCRdb processed the 5' RACE reads again and assigns one entry to each CDR3 protein, with no DNA. The table lists about 440,000 distinct CDR3 sequences. The CDR3 loop spans 16 amino acids. From germline, CDR1 is SGHNT and CDR2 YYREEE (reference sequence). Sequencing used blood T cells: a sorted CD56 or NKG2C T cell subset, CD4+ or CD8+ T cells, or bulk PBMC T cells (not recorded which). The J gene is TRBJ1-2, the V gene TRBV5-4; the TRBD1 assignment by TCRdb is unverifiable without DNA. This receptor was obtained from a woman aged 18-70 years in good health. CDR3 region: CASSPRDRHKNYGYTF.